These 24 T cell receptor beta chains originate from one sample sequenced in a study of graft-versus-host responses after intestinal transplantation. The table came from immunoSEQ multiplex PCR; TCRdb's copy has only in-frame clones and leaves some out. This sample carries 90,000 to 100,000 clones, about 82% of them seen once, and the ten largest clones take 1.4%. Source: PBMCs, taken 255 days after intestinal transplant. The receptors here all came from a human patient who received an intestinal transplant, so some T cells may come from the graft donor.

CDR3 DNA: TGCGCCAGCAGTGAAGGACCCCCAGGCCGGAAAGCTTTCTTT. This encodes CASSEGPPGRKAFF. The chain is built from TRBV10-1 and TRBJ1-1; D remains ambiguous. This CDR3 comprises 14 residues. V lost 3 bases, J lost 9 bases, and 17 bases lay in between. Germline lookup yields CDR1 WNHNN and CDR2 SYGVQD (reference sequence).

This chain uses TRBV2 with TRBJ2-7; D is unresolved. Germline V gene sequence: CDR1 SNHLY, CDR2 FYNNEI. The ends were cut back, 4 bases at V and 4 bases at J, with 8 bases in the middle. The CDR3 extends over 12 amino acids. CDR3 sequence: CASSGEHYEQYF. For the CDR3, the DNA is TGTGCCAGCAGTGGCGAACATTACGAGCAGTACTTC.

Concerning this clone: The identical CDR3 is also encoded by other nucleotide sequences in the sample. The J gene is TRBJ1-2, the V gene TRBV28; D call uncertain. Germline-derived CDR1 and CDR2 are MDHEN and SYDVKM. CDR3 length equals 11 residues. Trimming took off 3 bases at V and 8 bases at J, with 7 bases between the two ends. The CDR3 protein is CASSFGEGYTF. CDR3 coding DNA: TGTGCCAGCAGTTTTGGGGAAGGCTACACCTTC.

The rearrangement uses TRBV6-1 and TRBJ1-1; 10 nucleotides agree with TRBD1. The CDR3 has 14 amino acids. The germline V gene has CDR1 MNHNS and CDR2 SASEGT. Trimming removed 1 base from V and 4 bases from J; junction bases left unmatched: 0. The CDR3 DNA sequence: TGTGCCAGCAGTGAAGGGACAGGGGGCACTGAAGCTTTCTTT. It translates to CASSEGTGGTEAFF.

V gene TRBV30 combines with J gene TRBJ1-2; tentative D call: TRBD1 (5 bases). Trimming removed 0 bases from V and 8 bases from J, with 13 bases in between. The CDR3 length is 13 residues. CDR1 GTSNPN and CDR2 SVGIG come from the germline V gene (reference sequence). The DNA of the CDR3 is TGTGCCTGGAGTGTAGTTGGGGGTAGCGGCTACACCTTC. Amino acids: CAWSVVGGSGYTF.

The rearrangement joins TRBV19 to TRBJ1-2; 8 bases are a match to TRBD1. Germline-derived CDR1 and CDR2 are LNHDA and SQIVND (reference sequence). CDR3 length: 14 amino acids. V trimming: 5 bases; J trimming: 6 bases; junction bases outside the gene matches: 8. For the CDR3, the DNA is TGTGCCAGTAGTGCAGGGGGCGTTGGCAATGGCTACACCTTC. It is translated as CASSAGGVGNGYTF.

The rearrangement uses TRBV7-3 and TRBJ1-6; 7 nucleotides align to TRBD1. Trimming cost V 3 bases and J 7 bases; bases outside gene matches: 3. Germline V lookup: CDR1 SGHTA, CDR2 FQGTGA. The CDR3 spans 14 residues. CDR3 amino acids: CASSFGQVNSPLHF. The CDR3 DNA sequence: TGTGCCAGCAGCTTTGGACAGGTCAATTCACCCCTCCACTTT.

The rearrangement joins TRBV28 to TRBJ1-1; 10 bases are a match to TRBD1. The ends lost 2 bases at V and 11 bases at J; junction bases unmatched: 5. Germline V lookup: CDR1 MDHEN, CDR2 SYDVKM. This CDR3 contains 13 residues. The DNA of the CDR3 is TGTGCCAGCAGTTTACGGACAGGGGGGGGTGCTTTCTTT. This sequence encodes CASSLRTGGGAFF.

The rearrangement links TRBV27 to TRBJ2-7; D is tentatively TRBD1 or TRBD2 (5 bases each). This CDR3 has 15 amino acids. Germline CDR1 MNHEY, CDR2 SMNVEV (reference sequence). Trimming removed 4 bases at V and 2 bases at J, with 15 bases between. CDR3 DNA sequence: TGTGCCAGCAGTTCCCCCGGGACCCAACCCTACGAGCAGTACTTC. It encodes CASSSPGTQPYEQYF.

This chain's CDR3 is CASSEGVEQYV. CDR3 in DNA: TGTGCCAGCTCAGAGGGGGTCGAGCAGTACGTC. The J gene is TRBJ2-7, the V gene TRBV18, with D possibly being TRBD1 (6 bases). Germline CDR1 and CDR2: KGHSH and LQKENI. The CDR3 is 11 residues long. V shed 5 bases and J shed 6 bases, with 8 bases lying between them.

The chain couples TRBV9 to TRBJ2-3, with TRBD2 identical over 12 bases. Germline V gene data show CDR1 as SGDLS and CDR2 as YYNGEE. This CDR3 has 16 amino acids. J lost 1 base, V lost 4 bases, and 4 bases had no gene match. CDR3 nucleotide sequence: TGTGCCAGCAGCTTGCGGACTAGCGGGGGCACAGATACGCAGTATTTT. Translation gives CASSLRTSGGTDTQYF.

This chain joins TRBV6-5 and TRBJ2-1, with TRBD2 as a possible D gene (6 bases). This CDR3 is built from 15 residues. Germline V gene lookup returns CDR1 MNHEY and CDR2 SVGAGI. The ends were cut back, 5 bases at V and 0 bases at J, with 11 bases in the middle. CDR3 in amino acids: CASSSGLSSYNEQFF. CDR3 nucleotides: TGTGCCAGCAGTAGCGGGCTCAGCTCCTACAATGAGCAGTTCTTC.

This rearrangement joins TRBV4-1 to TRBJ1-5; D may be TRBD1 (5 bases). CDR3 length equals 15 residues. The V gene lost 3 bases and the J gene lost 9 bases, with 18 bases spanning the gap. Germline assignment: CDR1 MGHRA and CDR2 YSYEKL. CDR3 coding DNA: TGCGCCAGCAGCCAGGGCCTCGAGGCAACAGGGCCCCAGCATTTT. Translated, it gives CASSQGLEATGPQHF.

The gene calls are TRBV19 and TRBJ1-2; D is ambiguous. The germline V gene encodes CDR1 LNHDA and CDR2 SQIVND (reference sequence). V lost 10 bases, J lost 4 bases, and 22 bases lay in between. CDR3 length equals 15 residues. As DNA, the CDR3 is TGTGCCACCTCTACCCTCCTCGGACGGAGCTATGGCTACACCTTC. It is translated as CATSTLLGRSYGYTF. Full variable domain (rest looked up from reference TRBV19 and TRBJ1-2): DGGITQSPKYLFRKEGQNVTLSCEQNLNHDAMYWYRQDPGQGLRLIYYSQIVNDFQKGDIAEGYSVSREKKESFPLTVTSAQKNPTAFYLCATSTLLGRSYGYTFGSGTRLTVV.

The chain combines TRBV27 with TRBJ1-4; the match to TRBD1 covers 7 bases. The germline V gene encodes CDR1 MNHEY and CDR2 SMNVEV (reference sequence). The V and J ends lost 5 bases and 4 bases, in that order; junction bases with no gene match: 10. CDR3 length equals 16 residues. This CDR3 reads CASSRNDREHNEKLFF. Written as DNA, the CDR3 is TGTGCCAGCAGTCGGAACGACAGGGAACATAATGAAAAACTGTTTTTT.

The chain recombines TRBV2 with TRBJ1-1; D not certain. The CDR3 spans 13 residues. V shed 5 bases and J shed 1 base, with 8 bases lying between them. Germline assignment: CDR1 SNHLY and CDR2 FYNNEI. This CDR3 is CASSTLKNTEAFF. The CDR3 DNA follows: TGTGCCAGCAGTACCCTCAAGAACACTGAAGCTTTCTTT.

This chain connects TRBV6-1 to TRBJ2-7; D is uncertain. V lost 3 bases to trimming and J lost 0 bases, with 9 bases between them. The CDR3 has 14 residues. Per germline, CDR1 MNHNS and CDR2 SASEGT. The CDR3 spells CASSDNRPSYEQYF. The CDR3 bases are TGTGCCAGCAGTGACAATCGACCCTCCTACGAGCAGTACTTC.

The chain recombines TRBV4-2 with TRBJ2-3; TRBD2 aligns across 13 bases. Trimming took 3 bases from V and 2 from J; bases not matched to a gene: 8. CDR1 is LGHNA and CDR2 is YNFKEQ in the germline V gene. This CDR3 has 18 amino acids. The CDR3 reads CASSQALAGGPDTDTQYF. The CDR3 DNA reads TGTGCCAGCAGCCAGGCACTAGCGGGGGGGCCCGACACAGATACGCAGTATTTT.

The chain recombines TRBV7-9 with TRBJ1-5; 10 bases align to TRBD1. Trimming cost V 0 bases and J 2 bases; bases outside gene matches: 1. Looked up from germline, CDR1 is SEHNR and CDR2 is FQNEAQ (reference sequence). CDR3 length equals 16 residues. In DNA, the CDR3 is TGTGCCAGCAGCTTAGCCGGGACAGGGGGCAATCAGCCCCAGCATTTT. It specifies CASSLAGTGGNQPQHF.

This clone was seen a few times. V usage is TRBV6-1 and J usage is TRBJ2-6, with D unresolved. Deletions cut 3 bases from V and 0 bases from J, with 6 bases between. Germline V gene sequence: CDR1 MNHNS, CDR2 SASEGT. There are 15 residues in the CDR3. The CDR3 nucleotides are TGTGCCAGCAGTGATAGCAGCTCTGGGGCCAACGTCCTGACTTTC. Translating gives CASSDSSSGANVLTF.

CDR3 sequence (DNA): TGTGCCAGCAGTCTCCCCGGGACAGGGAGTCGAAATTCACCCCTCCACTTT. Its translation: CASSLPGTGSRNSPLHF. The chain carries TRBV28 and TRBJ1-6; 9 bases agree with TRBD1. The CDR3 contains 17 residues. The germline gives CDR1 MDHEN, CDR2 SYDVKM. The V gene end was trimmed by 5 bases and the J gene end by 7 bases; junction bases not matched to a gene: 12.

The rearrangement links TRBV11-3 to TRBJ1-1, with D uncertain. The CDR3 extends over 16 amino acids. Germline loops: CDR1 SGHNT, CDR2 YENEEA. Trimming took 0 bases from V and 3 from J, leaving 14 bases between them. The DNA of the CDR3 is TGTGCCAGCAGCTTAGATTGCGGGTTAAAGGACACTGAAGCTTTCTTT. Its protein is CASSLDCGLKDTEAFF.

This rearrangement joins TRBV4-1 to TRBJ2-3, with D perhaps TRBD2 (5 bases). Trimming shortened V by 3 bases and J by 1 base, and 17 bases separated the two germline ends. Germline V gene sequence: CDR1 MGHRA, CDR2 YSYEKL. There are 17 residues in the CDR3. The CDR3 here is CASSHPAKGEGTDTQYF. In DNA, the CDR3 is TGCGCCAGCAGCCACCCAGCCAAGGGAGAAGGCACAGATACGCAGTATTTT.

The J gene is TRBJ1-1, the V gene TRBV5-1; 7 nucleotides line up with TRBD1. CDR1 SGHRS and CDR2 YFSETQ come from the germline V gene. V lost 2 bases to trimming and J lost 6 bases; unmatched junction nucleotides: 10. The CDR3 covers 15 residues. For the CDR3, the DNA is TGCGCCAGCAGCTTTGGCGACAGGGCGGTTGCTGAAGCTTTCTTT. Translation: CASSFGDRAVAEAFF.